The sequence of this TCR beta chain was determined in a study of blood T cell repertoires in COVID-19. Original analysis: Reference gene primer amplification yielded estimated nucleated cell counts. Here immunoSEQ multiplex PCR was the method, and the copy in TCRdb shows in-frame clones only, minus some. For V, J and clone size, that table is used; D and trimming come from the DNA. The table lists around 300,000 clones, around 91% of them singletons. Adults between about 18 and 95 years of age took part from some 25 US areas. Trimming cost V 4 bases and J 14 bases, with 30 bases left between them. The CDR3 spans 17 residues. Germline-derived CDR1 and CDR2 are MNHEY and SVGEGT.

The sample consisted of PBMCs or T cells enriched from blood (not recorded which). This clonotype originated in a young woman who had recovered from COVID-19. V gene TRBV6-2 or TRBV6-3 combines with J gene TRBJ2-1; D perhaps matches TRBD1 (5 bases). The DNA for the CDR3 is TGTGCCAGCAGTTTTACTCCCAGGGTCCCCAGGTGCCAACTTAAGTTCTTC. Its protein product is CASSFTPRVPRCQLKFF.